The TCR beta chain under discussion was sequenced for a study of lymphopenia after photon versus proton radiotherapy. This table comes from immunoSEQ multiplex PCR, and its TCRdb copy is limited to in-frame clones, with some not included. Here the sample spans 150,000 to 200,000 clones, less than 90% being singletons. This clone was found many times. Its antigen is unknown. Study results and limitations: Authors raise, but do not show, better survival with proton therapy.

Germline lookup yields CDR1 SGHAT and CDR2 FQDESV (reference sequence). CDR3 length: 17 amino acids. Trimming took off 4 bases at V and 4 bases at J, with 19 bases between the two ends. The chain links TRBV11-1 to TRBJ1-4; D remains ambiguous. This sample comprised peripheral blood, obtained from a patient treated with photon-based radiotherapy. This receptor was taken from a man between 50 and 59 years old with gastric cancer. CDR3 in DNA: TGTGCCAGCAGCTCGACCCGGACTGACCATTATAATGAAAAACTGTTTTTT. The encoded protein is CASSSTRTDHYNEKLFF.